The clone carrying this T cell receptor beta chain was found a few times. Its cognate antigen is unknown. Constant-region reverse primers amplified full-length variable regions, followed by semi-nested Nested Universal Primer A PCR. TCRdb re-derived calls from the 5' RACE reads in MiXCR, one entry per CDR3 protein. In the table there are some 62,000 distinct CDR3 sequences, approximately 23% of which are singletons. Memory CD4+ T cells were sorted as CD4+CD45RO+CD25- cells. General study results and limits: Tumor Treg TCRs overlapped most with tumor naive CD4+ cells.

The V end lost 6 bases, the J end lost 7 bases, and 19 bases lay between the germline ends. Germline CDR1 MDHEN, CDR2 SYDVKM. The CDR3 is 15 residues long. The source is a female donor with breast cancer. The genes are TRBV28 and TRBJ2-1; D may be TRBD1 (6 bases). Sequenced sample: memory CD4+ T cells sorted from a lymph node. Subset noted: memory CD4+ T cells, CD4+CD45RO+CD25-. This CDR3 is CASSDMTGPGNEQFF. The CDR3 nucleotides read TGTGCCAGCAGCGATATGACAGGTCCGGGGAATGAGCAGTTCTTC.